This TCR beta chain appears in the sequencing data of a study of T cells in lung cancer brain metastases. The data were produced by immunoSEQ multiplex PCR, yet TCRdb's version contains in-frame clones alone and is incomplete. The table records around 2,300 clones, about 93% of them present only once. Either synchronous oligometastatic disease or delayed solitary brain metastasis recurrence led to resection. The CDR3 runs to 11 residues. CDR1 and CDR2 (germline): SQVTM, ANQGSEA. Findings of the study overall: Paired primaries held more unique productive clones than brain metastases (median approximately 4,500 versus 1,500). The complete infiltrating T cell repertoire may not have been retrieved from FFPE. Most clones were lesion-specific, with limited overlap between paired lesions (Morisita 0.23).

With respect to this clone: Its matching antigen is unknown. The junction differs from germline at one of its ends, possibly a read error.

This chain uses TRBV29-1 with TRBJ2-7; tentatively, D is TRBD1 (6 bases). The sample taken for sequencing was tumor tissue from a brain metastasis. The sequence derives from a man between 65 and 79 years old with non-small cell lung cancer that had spread to the brain. CDR3 in DNA: TGCAGCGTTGGAGGAGAACAGGGTAAAGACTTC. Its protein product is CSVGGEQGKDF.